This TCR beta chain emerged from a study of beta chain features in type 1 diabetes. Findings and caveats of the study: HLA effects on TCRB rearrangement stayed unresolved here. For Type 1 diabetes patients, all four CD4+ subsets carried TCRB CDR3s that were moderately but significantly shorter.

Populations isolated by sorting all had purity greater than 95%. A remark on this clone: Its antigen is as yet unknown.

Per germline, CDR1 GTSNPN and CDR2 SVGIG (reference sequence). Trimming stripped 2 bases from V and 5 bases from J, with 10 bases between. The CDR3 is 12 amino acids. Sequencing targeted expressed TCRB transcripts, as all isolated RNA had been reverse transcribed. The protocol was immunoSEQ multiplex PCR, while the TCRdb copy is restricted to in-frame clones and leaves out a portion. The profile shows around 250,000 clones, roughly 22% of them singletons. Specimen: naive CD4+ T cells from blood. This chain connects TRBV30 to TRBJ2-7; D may be TRBD1 (5 bases). This sequence was found in a woman aged 40 to 50 with type 1 diabetes. CDR3 in DNA: TGTGCCTGGAGTCCCCAGGGCCACGAGCAGTACTTC. It specifies CAWSPQGHEQYF.